Shown below are 28 T cell receptor beta chains from a single sample sequenced in a study of CXCR3-negative and CXCR3-positive naive CD8 T cells. Libraries were UMI-labeled 5' RACE TRB cDNA. Reanalyzing the 5' RACE reads, TCRdb keeps one entry per CDR3 protein, without DNA. The sample has about 43,000 distinct CDR3 sequences, and its top ten clones hold about 11%. Sequences were obtained from memory CD8+ T cells from blood. The receptors shown here come from a human donor in good health. Some clones in this sample may be carry-over from other donors' samples.

This chain connects TRBV7-2 to TRBJ2-7; TCRdb's D gene call, TRBD1, goes unchecked for lack of DNA. CDR3 length: 13 amino acids. The germline CDR1 and CDR2 sequences are SGHTA and FQGNSA. This CDR3 is CASSWGGGYEQYF.

This chain links TRBV12-3 or TRBV12-4 with TRBJ2-1; the D call of TRBD1 rests on TCRdb alone, since no DNA is present to check it. CDR3 length equals 15 residues. The CDR3 region is CASSLSGGVGNEQFF.

The rearrangement links TRBV25-1 to TRBJ2-7; lacking DNA, the TRBD1 call made by TCRdb goes unchecked. CDR1 MGHDK and CDR2 SYGVNS come from the germline V gene. This CDR3 contains 13 residues. The CDR3 loop is CASSAGVSYEQYF.

The chain uses TRBV14 and TRBJ2-5. Germline V lookup: CDR1 SGHDN, CDR2 FVKESK. The CDR3 loop spans 15 amino acids. CDR3 sequence: CASSQDSAHQETQYF.

The V gene is TRBV4-3, the J gene TRBJ2-1. The CDR3 covers 12 residues. Germline V lookup: CDR1 LGHNA, CDR2 YSLEER. CDR3 protein: CASSQDYGEQFF.

The genes are TRBV7-3 and TRBJ2-1; with no DNA, the TCRdb D assignment of TRBD2 cannot be verified. CDR3 length: 15 amino acids. Germline values: CDR1 SGHTA, CDR2 FQGTGA. The CDR3 loop is CASSPSWQSYNEQFF. Complete variable domain (other parts from reference TRBV7-3 and TRBJ2-1): GAGVSQTPSNKVTEKGKYVELRCDPISGHTALYWYRQSLGQGPEFLIYFQGTGAADDSGLPNDRFFAVRPEGSVSTLKIQRTERGDSAVYLCASSPSWQSYNEQFFGPGTRLTVL.

The J gene is TRBJ2-7, the V gene TRBV20-1; lacking DNA, the TRBD1 call made by TCRdb goes unchecked. The CDR3 spans 15 residues. CDR1 and CDR2 (germline): DFQATT, SNEGSKA (reference sequence). Here the CDR3 reads CSARDWDRGSYEQYF.

The chain uses TRBV6-2 or TRBV6-3 and TRBJ1-2. This CDR3 is built from 13 residues. Germline V CDR1 and CDR2: MNHEY, SVGEGT. The CDR3 spells CASSSHVYYGYTF.

The CDR3 here is CASSLVSGGTDTQYF. The chain combines TRBV28 with TRBJ2-3; absent DNA, TCRdb's TRBD2 call cannot be checked. CDR1 and CDR2 from the germline V gene are MDHEN and SYDVKM. CDR3 length: 15 residues.

This chain joins TRBV6-4 and TRBJ2-3. This CDR3 spans 14 amino acids. Germline V lookup: CDR1 MRHNA, CDR2 SNTAGT. The CDR3 region is CASSEGTSIDTQYF.

The chain combines TRBV7-2 with TRBJ1-2; checking the TCRdb D call of TRBD1 is not possible without DNA. The germline V gene has CDR1 SGHTA and CDR2 FQGNSA. This CDR3 has 13 amino acids. Here the CDR3 reads CASSATEFYGYTF.

This chain connects TRBV28 to TRBJ1-5. Germline V CDR1 and CDR2: MDHEN, SYDVKM. This CDR3 comprises 13 residues. The CDR3 spells CASSLLTDQPQHF. The full variable domain, with the rest looked up from reference TRBV28 and TRBJ1-5, is DVKVTQSSRYLVKRTGEKVFLECVQDMDHENMFWYRQDPGLGLRLIYFSYDVKMKEKGDIPEGYSVSREKKERFSLILESASTNQTSMYLCASSLLTDQPQHFGDGTRLSIL.

The genes are TRBV7-9 and TRBJ2-7. The CDR3 is 16 residues long. Germline CDR1 and CDR2: SEHNR and FQNEAQ (reference sequence). The CDR3 protein is CASSLDAGSFAHEQYF. Full variable domain (rest looked up from reference TRBV7-9 and TRBJ2-7): DTGVSQNPRHKITKRGQNVTFRCDPISEHNRLYWYRQTLGQGPEFLTYFQNEAQLEKSRLLSDRFSAERPKGSFSTLEIQRTEQGDSAMYLCASSLDAGSFAHEQYFGPGTRLTVT.

This chain uses TRBV6-6 with TRBJ2-7; no DNA is available, so the TRBD1 call from TCRdb remains unchecked. Germline assignment: CDR1 MNHNY and CDR2 SVGAGI (reference sequence). The CDR3 has 16 amino acids. CDR3 loop: CASSYLGTGGDYEQYF.

The chain combines TRBV5-1 with TRBJ2-1; TCRdb selects TRBD1, and the lack of DNA leaves this call unchecked. The CDR3 extends over 14 amino acids. The germline gives CDR1 SGHRS, CDR2 YFSETQ. The CDR3 reads CASSFLTGSNEQFF. The whole variable domain, filled in from reference TRBV5-1 and TRBJ2-1, reads KAGVTQTPRYLIKTRGQQVTLSCSPISGHRSVSWYQQTPGQGLQFLFEYFSETQRNKGNFPGRFSGRQFSNSRSEMNVSTLELGDSALYLCASSFLTGSNEQFFGPGTRLTVL.

This chain joins TRBV14 and TRBJ2-2; TCRdb's assignment of TRBD2 cannot be checked, as there is no DNA. Germline V CDR1 and CDR2: SGHDN, FVKESK. This CDR3 comprises 15 residues. This CDR3 reads CASSGDSSNTGELFF.

By frequency, this clonotype registers medium-sized. The chain combines TRBV14 with TRBJ2-7. The CDR3 has 16 residues. Germline V gene sequence: CDR1 SGHDN, CDR2 FVKESK. CDR3 residues: CASSQDTGQLFYEQYF.

J is TRBJ1-2 and V is TRBV2; TCRdb names TRBD1, which stays unverified in the absence of DNA. The CDR3 spans 16 residues. The V gene's germline CDR1 is SNHLY and CDR2 FYNNEI. The CDR3 spells CASSEYGTGDVYGYTF. Full variable domain (rest looked up from reference TRBV2 and TRBJ1-2): EPEVTQTPSHQVTQMGQEVILRCVPISNHLYFYWYRQILGQKVEFLVSFYNNEISEKSEIFDDQFSVERPDGSNFTLKIRSTKLEDSAMYFCASSEYGTGDVYGYTFGSGTRLTVV.

The chain joins TRBV28 to TRBJ2-5; with no DNA, the TCRdb D assignment of TRBD2 cannot be verified. CDR3 size: 15 residues. The V gene's germline CDR1 is MDHEN and CDR2 SYDVKM. CDR3 in amino acids: CASSLSSASQETQYF.

The chain employs TRBV6-1 and TRBJ1-6; TCRdb designates TRBD1, a call that cannot be tested without DNA. The CDR3 contains 16 residues. Germline-derived CDR1 and CDR2 are MNHNS and SASEGT. CDR3: CASSDSGGSSSSPLHF.

By frequency, this clonotype is medium-sized. This chain joins TRBV28 and TRBJ2-5; absent DNA, TCRdb's TRBD1 call cannot be checked. Germline CDR1 and CDR2: MDHEN and SYDVKM. The CDR3 consists of 15 residues. This CDR3 is CASEGDRGLGETQYF.

V is TRBV4-2 and J is TRBJ1-6. Germline CDR1 LGHNA, CDR2 YNFKEQ. This CDR3 spans 16 amino acids. The CDR3 sequence: CASSQVQGARNSPLHF.

This sequence joins TRBV27 and TRBJ2-2. The CDR3 loop spans 13 amino acids. The germline V gene has CDR1 MNHEY and CDR2 SMNVEV (reference sequence). CDR3 protein: CASSLVDTGELFF.

V is TRBV19 and J is TRBJ2-4; TCRdb's D gene call, TRBD2, goes unchecked for lack of DNA. CDR3 length equals 15 residues. CDR1 is LNHDA and CDR2 is SQIVND in the germline V gene (reference sequence). This CDR3 is CASSWGDSAKNIQYF.

V usage is TRBV5-1 and J usage is TRBJ2-1. From germline, CDR1 is SGHRS and CDR2 YFSETQ. CDR3 length equals 16 residues. Here the CDR3 reads CASSLAATQINNEQFF.

The V gene is TRBV6-2 or TRBV6-3, the J gene TRBJ2-7. The CDR3 loop spans 15 amino acids. CDR1 and CDR2 (germline): MNHEY, SVGEGT. The CDR3 sequence is CASSYLRGSPREQYF.

V is TRBV20-1 and J is TRBJ2-5; TCRdb reports TRBD2, a call that lacks DNA to check it against. The CDR3 runs 18 residues. The germline CDR1 and CDR2 sequences are DFQATT and SNEGSKA (reference sequence). The chain's CDR3 is CSARDPGSSGGPQETQYF.

This rearrangement joins TRBV5-6 to TRBJ1-2. The CDR3 is 14 residues long. The germline V gene has CDR1 SGHDT and CDR2 YYEEEE. The CDR3 loop reads CASSLQRELGGYTF.